The 9 T cell receptor beta chains presented below share a single source sample, sequenced in a study of blood T cell repertoires in COVID-19. Clones were read by immunoSEQ multiplex PCR, and TCRdb kept only the in-frame ones, dropping some. There are tens of thousands of clones in the sample; 75% to 90% occur only once, and 18% lies in the top ten. Sequenced: peripheral blood. The receptors originated from a woman aged 60 to 75 with COVID-19, enrolled during active disease.

The J gene is TRBJ2-4, the V gene TRBV9, with 12 nucleotides matching TRBD2. CDR1 and CDR2 from the germline V gene are SGDLS and YYNGEE. Trimming took 4 bases from V and 3 from J; bases not matched to a gene: 5. There are 16 residues in the CDR3. The DNA for the CDR3 is TGTGCCAGCAGCCAGACTAGCGGGAGTGGCAAAAACATTCAGTACTTC. It encodes CASSQTSGSGKNIQYF.

CDR3 bases: TGTGCCAGCAGCCCCGCAGGGAATAGGGAGGCAGATACGCAGTATTTT. Translation: CASSPAGNREADTQYF. V usage is TRBV9 and J usage is TRBJ2-3; a possible D gene is TRBD2 (6 bases). Trimming took 4 bases from V and 4 from J, leaving 19 bases between them. Per the germline V gene, CDR1 is SGDLS and CDR2 is YYNGEE. The CDR3 covers 16 residues.

This chain links TRBV18 with TRBJ1-1; D is uncertain. The V gene's germline CDR1 is KGHSH and CDR2 LQKENI. The V end was cut by 0 bases, the J end by 1 base, with 9 bases between. This CDR3 has 15 residues. The CDR3 spells CASSPPSGRNTEAFF. CDR3 DNA: TGTGCCAGCTCACCACCGAGCGGCAGGAACACTGAAGCTTTCTTT.

This clone occurred once. V gene TRBV5-4 combines with J gene TRBJ2-2, with TRBD1 matching 7 bases. Germline loops: CDR1 SGHNT, CDR2 YYREEE (reference sequence). The CDR3 loop spans 15 amino acids. J lost 3 bases, V lost 3 bases, and 5 bases had no gene match. The CDR3 DNA reads as TGTGCCAGCAGCTCCCCGGGACAGTACACCGGGGAGCTGTTTTTT. It encodes CASSSPGQYTGELFF.

This chain links TRBV7-9 with TRBJ2-3, with D possibly matching TRBD2 (6 bases). Germline V gene sequence: CDR1 SEHNR, CDR2 FQNEAQ (reference sequence). CDR3 length: 15 residues. V lost 7 bases and J lost 1, with 15 bases in between. The CDR3 nucleotides read TGTGCCAGCACCCCCGGAGGGGAGGGCACAGATACGCAGTATTTT. Translated: CASTPGGEGTDTQYF.

This rearrangement joins TRBV19 to TRBJ2-7; 12 positions agree with TRBD1. J was trimmed by 6 bases and V by 6 bases; bases with no gene match: 6. Germline values: CDR1 LNHDA, CDR2 SQIVND (reference sequence). The CDR3 is made up of 14 amino acids. The CDR3 sequence is CASRPGQGAVEQYF. Written as DNA, the CDR3 is TGTGCCAGTAGGCCGGGACAGGGGGCGGTCGAGCAGTACTTC.

The chain carries TRBV2 and TRBJ1-2; tentatively, D is TRBD1 (6 bases). V lost 2 bases to trimming and J lost 3 bases, with 7 bases between them. The germline V gene has CDR1 SNHLY and CDR2 FYNNEI. CDR3 length: 13 amino acids. The chain's CDR3 is CASSESGDYGYTF. The CDR3 coding sequence is TGTGCCAGCAGTGAATCAGGGGACTATGGCTACACCTTC.

The V gene is TRBV28, the J gene TRBJ1-4; 7 bases align to TRBD1. The CDR3 covers 14 residues. The V and J ends lost 6 bases and 2 bases, in that order; junction bases with no gene match: 3. Per germline, CDR1 MDHEN and CDR2 SYDVKM. CDR3 residues: CASRSQGTNEKLFF. Here the CDR3 DNA reads TGTGCCAGCAGGTCACAGGGGACTAATGAAAAACTGTTTTTT. The full variable domain, in which reference TRBV28 and TRBJ1-4 provide the parts outside the CDR3, is DVKVTQSSRYLVKRTGEKVFLECVQDMDHENMFWYRQDPGLGLRLIYFSYDVKMKEKGDIPEGYSVSREKKERFSLILESASTNQTSMYLCASRSQGTNEKLFFGSGTQLSVL.

The V gene is TRBV11-3, the J gene TRBJ2-7, with TRBD2 matching 7 bases. The CDR3 is made up of 14 amino acids. Germline V gene data show CDR1 as SGHNT and CDR2 as YENEEA. The J segment lost 2 bases and the V segment lost 2 bases, leaving 3 bases of the junction unmatched. Written as DNA, the CDR3 is TGTGCCAGCAGCTTAACAGCGGGAACCTACGAGCAGTACTTC. Amino acids: CASSLTAGTYEQYF.